Here is one T cell receptor (beta chain) with its context. Its binding antigen is unknown. As the CDR3 is not closed by the conserved phenylalanine or tryptophan, this likely results from a read error. The entry originates in a study of metastatic and nonmetastatic thyroid tumors (dated by TCRdb to the early 2020s). About the full investigation: Repertoires were compared across peripheral blood and tumor or nodule tissue samples from malignant and benign thyroid patients.

No treatment had been received by any patient before thyroid surgery. The study retrospectively analysed patient clinical samples collected from the early 2010s to the late 2010s using T-cell receptor beta sequencing. Overall study outcomes, separate from this receptor: In both blood and tumor samples, TCR beta diversity was reported to be significantly higher in malignant tumors than in benign nodules.

According to the germline V gene, CDR1 reads SGHTA and CDR2 reads FQGNSA. The CDR3 is 14 residues long, ends included. Just the 42-base CDR3 DNA is kept, in frame starting at base 1. The junction shows trimming of 5 bases on V and 11 bases on J, and the gene matches do not reach 12 bases of it. Preparation of the library involved PCR. Reads for this sample came from an Illumina HiSeq 4000. The TCR beta-chain CDR3 region of each patient was profiled by high-throughput sequencing. As for how the authors treated the data: A classifier to discriminate distant-metastatic papillary thyroid cancer patients was built from CDR3 differences across clinicopathological groups. The Shannon index was used to measure repertoire diversity, and the Morisita-Horn index was used to measure how similar tumor and blood repertoires were. The raw public data were reprocessed by TCRdb itself: fastp quality trimming at Q25, MiXCR clonotype calling, in-frame beta chains only. TCRdb's processing, not the study's, gives the V and J calls here. The sample table holds some 25,000 clones, of which around 21% were seen once. Around 13% of the sample is in the top ten clones.

The receptor was derived from a male donor with papillary thyroid cancer or a benign thyroid nodule (not recorded which). Some clones in this sample may be carry-over from other donors' samples. The specimen was blood. The V and J genes are TRBV7-2 and TRBJ1-1; 9 of the junction bases match TRBD1. The CDR3 reads as follows: CASSQNRDRVCAFL. The nucleotide sequence reads as follows: TGTGCCAGCAGCCAAAACCGGGACAGGGTATGCGCTTTCCTT.